The next 15 T cell receptor beta chains were all read from a single sample in a study of PD-1 blockade in classical Hodgkin lymphoma. Profiled with immunoSEQ multiplex PCR; TCRdb holds only in-frame clones, not every one. The repertoire includes tens of thousands of clones, under 75% of them detected once, and approximately 4% sits in the top ten. The time point was: cycle 4 day 1 (C4D1), after about 6 weeks of nivolumab. Brentuximab vedotin exposure varied, and every patient relapsed after autologous stem cell transplantation. Sample: peripheral blood mononuclear cells (PBMCs), taken before the fourth cycle of nivolumab. The receptors were sampled from a human donor with classical Hodgkin lymphoma.

V gene TRBV27 combines with J gene TRBJ2-1, with TRBD2 matching 7 bases. The CDR3 contains 13 residues. Trimming took 4 bases from V and 16 from J; bases not matched to a gene: 13. CDR1 MNHEY and CDR2 SMNVEV come from the germline V gene (reference sequence). CDR3 loop: CASSSRLAPSLFF. The CDR3, as DNA: TGTGCCAGCAGTTCGCGACTAGCCCCCTCCCTATTCTTC.

The gene calls are TRBV6-4 and TRBJ2-7, with D perhaps matching TRBD1 or TRBD2 (5 bases each). V shed 2 bases and J shed 5 bases, with 16 bases lying between them. Germline V lookup: CDR1 MRHNA, CDR2 SNTAGT. CDR3 length equals 15 residues. The CDR3 here is CASSDPMGETHEQYF. The CDR3 DNA is TGTGCCAGCAGTGACCCGATGGGGGAGACGCACGAGCAGTACTTC.

The chain joins TRBV7-6 to TRBJ2-2; 7 bases map to TRBD1. Germline CDR1 SGHVS, CDR2 FNYEAQ. V shed 0 bases and J 3 bases; nucleotides not matched to a gene: 4. This CDR3 contains 16 residues. The CDR3 DNA reads as TGTGCCAGCAGCTTAGCGGGACAGATTTACACCGGGGAGCTGTTTTTT. This codes for CASSLAGQIYTGELFF.

This chain uses TRBV19 with TRBJ2-1; TRBD1 might be the D (8 bases). Germline CDR1 is LNHDA and CDR2 is SQIVND (reference sequence). CDR3 size: 16 residues. V was trimmed by 7 bases and J by 3 bases, leaving 19 bases between them. CDR3 amino acids: CASTKGGDRRYNEQFF. CDR3 nucleotides: TGTGCCAGTACCAAGGGGGGGGACAGGCGCTACAATGAGCAGTTCTTC. Full variable domain (missing parts from reference TRBV19 and TRBJ2-1): DGGITQSPKYLFRKEGQNVTLSCEQNLNHDAMYWYRQDPGQGLRLIYYSQIVNDFQKGDIAEGYSVSREKKESFPLTVTSAQKNPTAFYLCASTKGGDRRYNEQFFGPGTRLTVL.

The rearrangement uses TRBV4-3 and TRBJ2-5; tentatively, D is TRBD2 (6 bases). V lost 1 base, J lost 5 bases, and 23 bases lay in between. CDR3 size: 18 residues. Germline CDR1 LGHNA, CDR2 YSLEER. CDR3 DNA sequence: TGCGCCAGCAGCCAAGGATTGTTGACGGGGGTAGGGTGGGAGACCCAGTACTTC. Its translation: CASSQGLLTGVGWETQYF.

This chain joins TRBV6-5 and TRBJ1-1; D not certain. CDR1 is MNHEY and CDR2 is SVGAGI in the germline V gene. The CDR3 is 12 amino acids. V was cut by 0 bases and J by 9 bases, with 8 bases left in between. CDR3 in DNA: TGTGCCAGCAGTTACTCGAATCTTCAAGCTTTCTTT. This gives the protein CASSYSNLQAFF.

V is TRBV6-5 and J is TRBJ1-2; the match to TRBD1 covers 8 bases. Trimming at V came to 4 bases and at J to 14 bases, leaving 12 bases not matched to a gene. CDR1 and CDR2 from the germline V gene are MNHEY and SVGAGI. This CDR3 contains 13 residues. Here the CDR3 reads CASSSGTGLTATF. The DNA for the CDR3 is TGTGCCAGCAGTTCCGGGACAGGACTTACCGCGACCTTC.

The genes are TRBV29-1 and TRBJ2-1; D is uncertain. Germline V lookup: CDR1 SQVTM, CDR2 ANQGSEA. This CDR3 comprises 11 residues. With 1 base removed from V and 4 bases from J, the gap between germline ends came to 2 bases. This CDR3 reads CSVEVYNEQFF. Written as DNA, the CDR3 is TGCAGCGTTGAAGTGTACAATGAGCAGTTCTTC.

This clone appeared a few times. This chain joins TRBV9 and TRBJ1-4; perhaps TRBD1 as D (6 bases). Germline values: CDR1 SGDLS, CDR2 YYNGEE. Trimming cost V 1 base and J 6 bases, with 10 bases left between them. The length of the CDR3 is 14 residues. The CDR3 is CASSVPGADEKLFF. DNA for the CDR3: TGTGCCAGCAGCGTACCAGGGGCTGATGAAAAACTGTTTTTT.

The chain has TRBV5-8 and TRBJ2-1; D is perhaps TRBD1 (7 bases). The germline V gene encodes CDR1 SGHTS and CDR2 YDEGEE. The CDR3 is 15 residues long. V lost 4 bases and J lost 5, with 16 bases in between. The CDR3 DNA reads as TGTGCCAGCAGCGCGGGACAGAGCGTCGACAATGAGCAGTTCTTC. Translation: CASSAGQSVDNEQFF. The complete variable domain, with remaining parts taken from reference TRBV5-8 and TRBJ2-1, reads EAGVTQSPTHLIKTRGQQATLRCSPISGHTSVYWYQQALGLGLQFLLWYDEGEERNRGNFPPRFSGRQFPNYSSELNVNALELEDSALYLCASSAGQSVDNEQFFGPGTRLTVL.

This clone was picked up a small number of times. The chain links TRBV19 to TRBJ2-7, with D possibly being TRBD2 (6 bases). The CDR3 contains 14 residues. Germline values: CDR1 LNHDA, CDR2 SQIVND (reference sequence). V lost 1 base and J 2 bases, leaving 9 bases between the germline ends. CDR3 protein: CASSIGGGAYEQYF. The CDR3 region has the DNA TGTGCCAGTAGTATAGGGGGAGGAGCCTACGAGCAGTACTTC.

The V gene is TRBV7-2, the J gene TRBJ1-2; D is uncertain. The V gene's germline CDR1 is SGHTA and CDR2 FQGNSA. V lost 3 bases and J 0 bases, leaving 14 bases between the germline ends. This CDR3 has 16 amino acids. Written as DNA, the CDR3 is TGTGCCAGCAGCTTGTTCGGGAACCTGGCTAACTATGGCTACACCTTC. The encoded protein is CASSLFGNLANYGYTF.

This clone was recorded a few times. V gene TRBV4-3 combines with J gene TRBJ1-2; D remains unclear. V was pared by 0 bases and J by 8 bases, with 10 bases between. Germline V gene data show CDR1 as LGHNA and CDR2 as YSLEER. The CDR3 is 13 amino acids. CDR3 DNA: TGCGCCAGCAGCCAAGATCGGCTGGGGGGCTACACCTTC. Protein sequence: CASSQDRLGGYTF.

This chain uses TRBV7-2 with TRBJ1-1; D gene uncertain. CDR1 and CDR2 (germline): SGHTA, FQGNSA. This CDR3 region has 11 residues. With 10 bases removed from V and 1 base from J, the gap between germline ends came to 7 bases. CDR3 protein: CANQENTEAFF. The CDR3 DNA follows: TGTGCCAACCAAGAGAACACTGAAGCTTTCTTT. The full variable domain, rest sourced from reference TRBV7-2 and TRBJ1-1, is GAGVSQSPSNKVTEKGKDVELRCDPISGHTALYWYRQSLGQGLEFLIYFQGNSAPDKSGLPSDRFSAERTGGSVSTLTIQRTQQEDSAVYLCANQENTEAFFGQGTRLTVV.

The chain is built from TRBV5-1 and TRBJ1-5; the D is unclear. Germline CDR1 and CDR2: SGHRS and YFSETQ. The CDR3 consists of 15 residues. The V end was cut by 5 bases, the J end by 4 bases, with 16 bases between. In nucleotides, the CDR3 is TGCGCCAGCAGTTCGGCGGGGTTCCCGAATCAGCCCCAGCATTTT. It yields the protein CASSSAGFPNQPQHF.